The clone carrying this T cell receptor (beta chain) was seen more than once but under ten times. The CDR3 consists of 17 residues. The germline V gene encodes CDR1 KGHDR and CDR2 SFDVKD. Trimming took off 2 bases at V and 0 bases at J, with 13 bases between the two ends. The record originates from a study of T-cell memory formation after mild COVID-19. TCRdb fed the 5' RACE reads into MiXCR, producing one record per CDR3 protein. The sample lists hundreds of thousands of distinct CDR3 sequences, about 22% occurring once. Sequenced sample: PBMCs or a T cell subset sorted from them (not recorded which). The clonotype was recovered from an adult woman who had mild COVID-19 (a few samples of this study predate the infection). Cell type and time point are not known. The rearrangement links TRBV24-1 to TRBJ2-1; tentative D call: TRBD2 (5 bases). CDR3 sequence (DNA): TGTGCCACCAGTGATTCCCTCGGGAAGAGCTCCTACAATGAGCAGTTCTTC. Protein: CATSDSLGKSSYNEQFF.